This T cell receptor (beta chain) was profiled in a study of spatial heterogeneity in lung cancer. The sample's time point: sample taken at primary tumor resection. Unsorted samples of tumor, nontumor lung or frozen PBMC had their whole RNA sequenced. Donation came from roughly 72 patients with untreated early-stage non-small cell lung cancer. This clonotype was found many times. As yet, its antigen is unknown. Study-wide findings and caveats: In blood, ubiquitous expanded tumor TCRs appeared more at resection than follow-up.

TCR cDNA molecules each had a unique molecular identifier. TCRdb passed the 5' RACE reads through MiXCR, listing each CDR3 protein once. The sample shows roughly 48,000 distinct CDR3 sequences, less than 6% of them seen only once. The receptor's source is a male donor with early-stage non-small cell lung cancer. The sample in question was PBMCs, obtained at surgery.

DNA of the CDR3: TGTGCCAGCTTAGGGGACCCCATAAGGAGGTGGTTCACAGATACGCAGTATTTT. Its translation: CASLGDPIRRWFTDTQYF. The V and J genes are TRBV7-2 and TRBJ2-3; tentatively, D is TRBD1 or TRBD2 (5 bases each). V shed 8 bases and J shed 2 bases, with 26 bases lying between them. This CDR3 has 18 amino acids. Germline V gives CDR1 SGHTA, CDR2 FQGNSA.